Listed here are 25 T cell receptor beta chains from one sample, sequenced in a study of blood T cell repertoires in COVID-19. Some clones are missing from TCRdb's copy, which holds only in-frame ones; the method was immunoSEQ multiplex PCR. The sample carries hundreds of thousands of clones, approximately 90% recorded once. The source material was peripheral blood. Every receptor here comes from a woman aged 40 to 50 who had recovered from COVID-19.

This chain connects TRBV4-1 to TRBJ1-3; D not certain. V lost 2 bases to trimming and J lost 4 bases, with 12 bases between them. CDR1 and CDR2 from the germline V gene are MGHRA and YSYEKL. This CDR3 comprises 15 residues. CDR3 residues: CASSQPTEIGNTIYF. CDR3 DNA sequence: TGCGCCAGCAGCCAACCCACCGAGATAGGAAACACCATATATTTT.

The chain uses TRBV4-2 and TRBJ1-1, with D possibly matching TRBD1 (6 bases). This CDR3 comprises 15 residues. V was trimmed by 1 base and J by 1 base, leaving 10 bases between them. Germline CDR1 is LGHNA and CDR2 is YNFKEQ. In DNA form, the CDR3 reads TGTGCCAGCAGCCAAGCGCAGGGGCAGAACACTGAAGCTTTCTTT. Translation: CASSQAQGQNTEAFF.

This rearrangement joins TRBV5-4 to TRBJ1-2, with TRBD1 matching 8 bases. With 4 bases clipped from V and 3 bases from J, the junction kept 5 bases outside the gene matches. This CDR3 contains 14 residues. Looked up from germline, CDR1 is SGHNT and CDR2 is YYREEE (reference sequence). CDR3 in amino acids: CASSRPGGDYGYTF. The CDR3 region has the DNA TGTGCCAGCAGCCGACCAGGGGGCGACTATGGCTACACCTTC. The variable domain in full, completed from reference TRBV5-4 and TRBJ1-2, reads ETGVTQSPTHLIKTRGQQVTLRCSSQSGHNTVSWYQQALGQGPQFIFQYYREEENGRGNFPPRFSGLQFPNYSSELNVNALELDDSALYLCASSRPGGDYGYTFGSGTRLTVV.

The chain has TRBV30 and TRBJ1-1; D gene uncertain. The V and J ends lost 0 bases and 5 bases respectively, with 22 bases between them. The CDR3 runs to 17 residues. The germline gives CDR1 GTSNPN, CDR2 SVGIG (reference sequence). CDR3 nucleotides: TGTGCCTGGAGTGTACCGGGGAAGGCCTCGGAGGTAACTGAAGCTTTCTTT. The encoded protein is CAWSVPGKASEVTEAFF.

The chain is built from TRBV5-1 and TRBJ2-5, with a possible D match to TRBD2 (7 bases). This CDR3 contains 14 residues. With 4 bases removed from V and 5 bases from J, the gap between germline ends came to 15 bases. The V gene's germline CDR1 is SGHRS and CDR2 YFSETQ. CDR3 bases: TGCGCCAGCAGCCCCATGGAGGGGGGGGAGACCCAGTACTTC. It encodes CASSPMEGGETQYF.

The V gene is TRBV12-5, the J gene TRBJ1-2; 7 positions agree with TRBD1. The CDR3 has 13 residues. J lost 8 bases, V lost 0 bases, and 3 bases had no gene match. Germline-derived CDR1 and CDR2 are LGHNT and FRNRAP. The CDR3 sequence: CASGLVQGFGYTF. Written as DNA, the CDR3 is TGTGCTAGTGGTTTGGTACAGGGGTTCGGCTACACCTTC.

As DNA, the CDR3 is TGTGCCAGCAGCCCAACAGGGTCTGGGGCCAACGTCCTGACTTTC. It translates to CASSPTGSGANVLTF. J is TRBJ2-6 and V is TRBV5-6, with a possible D match to TRBD1 (6 bases). CDR1 is SGHDT, CDR2 YYEEEE, per germline. The CDR3 contains 15 residues. V was clipped by 4 bases and J by 1 base, with 9 bases between them.

The CDR3 protein is CAISESGPDRVGNTEAFF. Here the CDR3 DNA reads TGTGCCATCAGTGAGTCTGGTCCGGACAGGGTTGGGAACACTGAAGCTTTCTTT. The rearrangement joins TRBV10-3 to TRBJ1-1, with 8 bases fitting TRBD1. V was clipped by 0 bases and J by 1 base; unmatched bases: 10. Germline values: CDR1 ENHRY, CDR2 SYGVKD. The length of the CDR3 is 18 residues.

The V call is TRBV3-1 (or the pseudogene TRBV3-2), the J call TRBJ2-3, with TRBD2 identical over 7 bases. The CDR3 is 12 amino acids. CDR1 and CDR2 from the germline V gene are LGHDT and YNNKEL (reference sequence). The V gene end was trimmed by 8 bases and the J gene end by 8 bases; junction bases not matched to a gene: 7. This chain's CDR3 is CASPGGCGTQYF. Written as DNA, the CDR3 is TGTGCCAGCCCGGGGGGTTGTGGTACGCAGTATTTT.

The chain links TRBV6-1 to TRBJ2-1; 9 nucleotides agree with TRBD2. CDR3 length: 16 amino acids. With 3 bases clipped from V and 10 bases from J, the junction kept 13 bases outside the gene matches. The germline V gene has CDR1 MNHNS and CDR2 SASEGT. The CDR3, as DNA: TGTGCCAGCAGTGATCTTGCGGGAGGGCCATACGGGGAGCAGTTCTTC. This sequence encodes CASSDLAGGPYGEQFF.

This chain joins TRBV9 and TRBJ1-6, with TRBD1 as a possible D gene (5 bases). V was pared by 0 bases and J by 7 bases, with 8 bases between. This CDR3 region has 14 residues. From germline, CDR1 is SGDLS and CDR2 YYNGEE. The CDR3 DNA reads as TGTGCCAGCAGCGTAGGGGGGGGAAATTCACCCCTCCACTTT. This encodes CASSVGGGNSPLHF.

The chain employs TRBV29-1 and TRBJ2-3; 14 positions agree with TRBD2. Trimming cost V 6 bases and J 4 bases; bases outside gene matches: 6. The CDR3 consists of 15 residues. The V gene's germline CDR1 is SQVTM and CDR2 ANQGSEA. The CDR3 loop reads CSVSGLAGGSDTQYF. In DNA form, the CDR3 reads TGCAGCGTCTCCGGACTAGCGGGAGGTTCAGATACGCAGTATTTT.

V gene TRBV29-1 combines with J gene TRBJ1-2; 10 bases map to TRBD1. Looked up from germline, CDR1 is SQVTM and CDR2 is ANQGSEA. The ends lost 3 bases at V and 5 bases at J; junction bases unmatched: 12. This CDR3 spans 16 amino acids. The CDR3 bases are TGCAGCGTTGACCCCCGGGACAGGGGTCCCATTTATGGCTACACCTTC. Its protein is CSVDPRDRGPIYGYTF.

The V and J genes are TRBV5-4 and TRBJ1-2; D call uncertain. The V gene lost 1 base and the J gene lost 6 bases, with 7 bases spanning the gap. The CDR3 contains 12 residues. CDR1 and CDR2 from the germline V gene are SGHNT and YYREEE (reference sequence). The CDR3 DNA follows: TGTGCCAGCAGCTTGACTAGGGATGGCTACACCTTC. Encoded protein: CASSLTRDGYTF.

This chain links TRBV6-5 with TRBJ2-7; the match to TRBD1 covers 10 bases. The CDR3 loop spans 15 amino acids. Losses at the gene ends were 5 bases for V and 2 bases for J; bases not matched to a gene: 6. From germline, CDR1 is MNHEY and CDR2 SVGAGI. The CDR3 region is CASSPDRGQTYEQYF. CDR3 DNA: TGTGCCAGCAGTCCAGACAGGGGGCAAACCTACGAGCAGTACTTC.

The chain joins TRBV6-5 to TRBJ2-1; D is perhaps TRBD1 (6 bases). V was cut by 0 bases and J by 9 bases, with 9 bases left in between. Germline CDR1 reads MNHEY; CDR2 reads SVGAGI. The CDR3 totals 13 residues. The DNA of the CDR3 is TGTGCCAGCAGTTACTCGGGGACAAGTGAGCAGTTCTTC. Amino acids: CASSYSGTSEQFF.

This rearrangement joins TRBV2 to TRBJ1-2; D not resolved. V dropped 3 bases and J dropped 7 bases, with 6 bases sitting between them. From germline, CDR1 is SNHLY and CDR2 FYNNEI. This CDR3 has 11 amino acids. The CDR3 loop is CASSDGSGYTF. The CDR3, as DNA: TGTGCCAGCAGTGACGGTTCTGGCTACACCTTC. Full variable domain (rest looked up from reference TRBV2 and TRBJ1-2): EPEVTQTPSHQVTQMGQEVILRCVPISNHLYFYWYRQILGQKVEFLVSFYNNEISEKSEIFDDQFSVERPDGSNFTLKIRSTKLEDSAMYFCASSDGSGYTFGSGTRLTVV.

This clone has just one count. V usage is TRBV15 and J usage is TRBJ2-5; 12 nucleotides align to TRBD2. This CDR3 is 16 amino acids long. Germline loops: CDR1 LNHNV, CDR2 YYDKDF (reference sequence). The V and J ends lost 3 bases and 2 bases, in that order; junction bases with no gene match: 4. CDR3 sequence reads: CATSSDGTSGQETQYF. The DNA of the CDR3 is TGTGCCACCAGCAGCGACGGGACTAGCGGGCAAGAGACCCAGTACTTC.

This chain links TRBV3-1 (or the pseudogene TRBV3-2) with TRBJ2-7; 8 bases fit TRBD2. V gave up 4 bases and J gave up 1 base; unmatched junction bases: 3. The CDR3 runs to 14 residues. Germline V gene sequence: CDR1 LGHDT, CDR2 YNNKEL (reference sequence). CDR3 residues: CASSPGGGSYEQYF. The CDR3 DNA reads as TGTGCCAGCAGCCCCGGGGGGGGGTCCTACGAGCAGTACTTC.

The chain carries TRBV7-3 and TRBJ1-6; D is uncertain. This CDR3 has 13 amino acids. V lost 6 bases and J lost 3, with 6 bases in between. CDR1 is SGHTA and CDR2 is FQGTGA in the germline V gene. The CDR3 protein is CASRRVYNSPLHF. CDR3 sequence (DNA): TGTGCCAGCAGGCGGGTCTATAATTCACCCCTCCACTTT.

The chain has TRBV27 and TRBJ1-2; D is unresolved. This CDR3 contains 16 residues. The V gene's germline CDR1 is MNHEY and CDR2 SMNVEV (reference sequence). V was trimmed by 6 bases and J by 2 bases, leaving 19 bases between them. This chain's CDR3 is CASSPSWGDLNYGYTF. The CDR3 region has the DNA TGTGCCAGCAGCCCCTCCTGGGGAGACTTAAACTATGGCTACACCTTC.

This chain links TRBV11-3 with TRBJ2-6; 9 bases align to TRBD1. The ends lost 5 bases at V and 1 base at J; junction bases unmatched: 6. CDR3 length: 17 amino acids. Germline V CDR1 and CDR2: SGHNT, YENEEA. The CDR3 bases are TGTGCCAGCAGCCCCGGGACAGGGACGTCTGGGGCCAACGTCCTGACTTTC. This sequence encodes CASSPGTGTSGANVLTF.

The J gene is TRBJ2-1, the V gene TRBV23-1; D is perhaps TRBD2 (6 bases). TRBV23-1 is marked as an open reading frame, function uncertain. The V end lost 6 bases, the J end lost 8 bases, and 11 bases lay between the germline ends. The CDR3 sequence is 12 residues long. CDR3 DNA sequence: TGCGCCAGCAGGCTAACGGGGGATGAGCAGTTCTTC. Residues: CASRLTGDEQFF.

This chain uses TRBV3-1 (or the pseudogene TRBV3-2) with TRBJ2-7; maybe TRBD1 (6 bases). The germline V gene encodes CDR1 LGHDT and CDR2 YNNKEL (reference sequence). This CDR3 spans 15 amino acids. V was cut by 4 bases and J by 2 bases, with 15 bases left in between. The DNA for the CDR3 is TGTGCCAGCAGCCCCAGGGGCCCCACCCCCTACGAGCAGTACGTC. Protein sequence: CASSPRGPTPYEQYV.

The rearrangement joins TRBV7-8 to TRBJ2-3; the match to TRBD2 covers 16 bases. V gave up 0 bases and J gave up 2 bases; unmatched junction bases: 8. CDR1 SGHVS and CDR2 FQNEAQ come from the germline V gene. This CDR3 spans 20 amino acids. Here the CDR3 reads CASSLALKGLAGGLTDTQYF. Written as DNA, the CDR3 is TGTGCCAGCAGCTTAGCGCTAAAGGGACTAGCGGGAGGGCTCACAGATACGCAGTATTTT.